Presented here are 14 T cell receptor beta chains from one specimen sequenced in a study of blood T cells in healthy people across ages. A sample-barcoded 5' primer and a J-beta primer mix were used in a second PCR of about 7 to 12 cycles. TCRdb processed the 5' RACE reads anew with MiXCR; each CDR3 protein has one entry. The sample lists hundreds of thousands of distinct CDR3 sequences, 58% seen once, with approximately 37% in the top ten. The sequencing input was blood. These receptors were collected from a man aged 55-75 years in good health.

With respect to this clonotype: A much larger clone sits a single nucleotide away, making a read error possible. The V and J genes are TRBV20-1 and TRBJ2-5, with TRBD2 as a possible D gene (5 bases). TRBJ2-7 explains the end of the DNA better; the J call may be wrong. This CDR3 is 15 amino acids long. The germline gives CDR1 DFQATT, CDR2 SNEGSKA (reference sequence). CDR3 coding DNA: TGCAGTGCTAGAGATCGAGAGGGCGGTCCCTGCGAGCAGTACTTC. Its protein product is CSARDREGGPCEQYF.

CDR3 amino acids: CASSQEYQGRNYGYTF. In DNA, the CDR3 is TGTGCCAGCAGCCAAGAGTACCAGGGTCGGAACTATGGCTACACCTTC. This chain uses TRBV3-1 with TRBJ1-2, with D perhaps matching TRBD1 (5 bases). V was cut by 0 bases and J by 2 bases, with 13 bases left in between. Per germline, CDR1 LGHDT and CDR2 YNNKEL (reference sequence). The CDR3 has 16 residues.

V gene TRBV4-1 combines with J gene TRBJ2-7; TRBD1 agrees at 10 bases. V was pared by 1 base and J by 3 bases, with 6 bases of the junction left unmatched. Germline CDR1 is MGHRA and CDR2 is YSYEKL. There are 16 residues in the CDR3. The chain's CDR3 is CASSQVIGDRGYEQYF. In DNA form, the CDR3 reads TGCGCCAGCAGCCAAGTCATAGGGGACAGGGGCTACGAGCAGTACTTC.

The CDR3 DNA is TGCGCCAGCAGCTCGCTGGAAGGGAACTATGGCTACACCTTC. Translating it yields CASSSLEGNYGYTF. This chain links TRBV5-1 with TRBJ1-2; D not certain. The CDR3 consists of 14 residues. The germline V gene encodes CDR1 SGHRS and CDR2 YFSETQ. With 3 bases removed from V and 2 bases from J, the gap between germline ends came to 11 bases.

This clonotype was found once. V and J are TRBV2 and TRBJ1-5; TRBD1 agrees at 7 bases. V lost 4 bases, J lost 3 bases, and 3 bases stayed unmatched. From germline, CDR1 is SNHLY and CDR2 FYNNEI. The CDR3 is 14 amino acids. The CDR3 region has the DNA TGTGCCAGCAGTGGACAGGGTCCCAATCAGCCCCAGCATTTT. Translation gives CASSGQGPNQPQHF.

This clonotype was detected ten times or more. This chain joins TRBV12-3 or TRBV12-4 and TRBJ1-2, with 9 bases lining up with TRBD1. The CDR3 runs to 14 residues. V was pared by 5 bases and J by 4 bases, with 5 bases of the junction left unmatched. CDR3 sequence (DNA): TGTGCCAGCAGTCGACAGGGGGGGGCCTATGGCTACACCTTC. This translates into CASSRQGGAYGYTF.

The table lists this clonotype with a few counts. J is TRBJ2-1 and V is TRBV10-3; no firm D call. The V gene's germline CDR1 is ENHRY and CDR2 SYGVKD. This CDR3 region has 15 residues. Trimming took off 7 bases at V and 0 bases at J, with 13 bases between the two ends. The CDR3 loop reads CAIKTGLSSYNEQFF. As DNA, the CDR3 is TGTGCCATCAAGACCGGCCTGAGCTCCTACAATGAGCAGTTCTTC.

CDR3 DNA: TGTGCCAGCAGCTTTCCCTCGGGACAGGGGGACCAAACGCCTGAAGAGACCCAGTACTTC. Protein: CASSFPSGQGDQTPEETQYF. The J gene is TRBJ2-5, the V gene TRBV21-1; the tabulated D call, TRBD1, remains unverified against the DNA. TRBV21-1 is classified as a pseudogene. The CDR3 extends over 20 amino acids.

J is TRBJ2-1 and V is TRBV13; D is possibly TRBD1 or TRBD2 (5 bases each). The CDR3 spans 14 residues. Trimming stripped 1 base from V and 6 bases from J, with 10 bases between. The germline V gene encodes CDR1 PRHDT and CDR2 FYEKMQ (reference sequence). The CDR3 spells CASSLVGAFNEQFF. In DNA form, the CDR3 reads TGTGCCAGCAGCTTAGTCGGGGCTTTCAATGAGCAGTTCTTC.

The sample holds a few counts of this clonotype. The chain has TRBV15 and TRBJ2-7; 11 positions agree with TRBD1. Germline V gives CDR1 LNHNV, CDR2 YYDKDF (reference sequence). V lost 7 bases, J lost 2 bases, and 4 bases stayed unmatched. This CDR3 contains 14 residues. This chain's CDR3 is CATTQDRGPYEQYF. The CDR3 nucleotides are TGTGCCACCACCCAGGACAGGGGGCCCTACGAGCAGTACTTC.

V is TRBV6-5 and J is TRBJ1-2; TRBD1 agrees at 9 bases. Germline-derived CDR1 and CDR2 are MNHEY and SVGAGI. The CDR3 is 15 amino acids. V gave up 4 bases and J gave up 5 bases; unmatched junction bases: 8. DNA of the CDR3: TGTGCCAGCAGTTCGCCGGGACAGGGAGAGTATGGCTACACCTTC. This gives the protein CASSSPGQGEYGYTF.

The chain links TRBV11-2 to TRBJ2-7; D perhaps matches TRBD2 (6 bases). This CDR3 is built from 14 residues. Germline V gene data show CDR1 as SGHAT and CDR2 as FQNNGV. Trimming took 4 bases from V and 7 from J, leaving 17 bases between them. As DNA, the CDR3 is TGTGCCAGCAGCTCCATTGGGACTTCGGGTGAGCAGTACTTC. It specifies CASSSIGTSGEQYF.

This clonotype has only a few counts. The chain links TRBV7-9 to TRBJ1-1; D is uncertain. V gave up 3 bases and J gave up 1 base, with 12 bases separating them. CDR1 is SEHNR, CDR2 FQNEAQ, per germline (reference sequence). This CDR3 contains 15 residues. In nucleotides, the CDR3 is TGTGCCAGCAGCTTCGCGTTCTTGGAGAACACTGAAGCTTTCTTT. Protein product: CASSFAFLENTEAFF.

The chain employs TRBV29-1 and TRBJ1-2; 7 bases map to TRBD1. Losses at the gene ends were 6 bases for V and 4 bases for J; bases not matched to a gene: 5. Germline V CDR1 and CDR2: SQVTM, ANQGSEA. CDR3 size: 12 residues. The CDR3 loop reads CSVSGGGYGYTF. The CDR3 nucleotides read TGCAGCGTCTCAGGGGGAGGCTATGGCTACACCTTC.